The TCR beta chain under discussion was sequenced for a study of cytomegalovirus exposure and HLA in healthy donors. Of note for this clone: Antigen unknown.

Between the trimmed V and J ends, which lost 4 bases and 1 base, there was a span of 7 bases. Germline lookup yields CDR1 SGHDN and CDR2 FVKESK. The CDR3 runs to 13 residues. Both 60 Vbeta primers and 13 Jbeta primers went into the PCR. In the original analysis: An analysis that came later counted roughly 80 million unique TCR beta chains, 10 million to 12 million shared. Some clones are missing from TCRdb's copy, which holds only in-frame ones; the method was immunoSEQ multiplex PCR. The V and J calls and clone size were taken over from that table, and D and trimming were inferred from the DNA. The listing contains around 130,000 clones. Healthy people donating bone marrow made up the donors. The study, taken as a whole, reports: As was reported, the HLA-A and HLA-B alleles of most subjects were accurately predicted from TCR beta sequences.

What was sequenced was PBMCs. The sequence came from a woman aged 40 to 50 in good health and CMV-seronegative. The chain has TRBV14 and TRBJ1-1; the D is unclear. The CDR3 coding sequence is TGTGCCAGCAGCCGCAGTCGGAACACTGAAGCTTTCTTT. It encodes CASSRSRNTEAFF.